A single T cell receptor beta chain is shown here with its context. Its antigen is undetermined. CDR3 size: 13 residues. The germline gives CDR1 KGHSH, CDR2 LQKENI. V was cut by 4 bases and J by 2 bases, with 8 bases left in between. The data originate from a study of CD8 T cells in Susac syndrome. Overall study findings and caveats: The study admitted that it had a relatively small number of individuals in its TCR sequencing and HLA analysis.

In blood CD8+ and CD4+ T cells, TCR beta underwent sequencing. Negative magnetic isolation gave CD8+ and CD4+ cells; FACS enriched CD8+ TEMRA. cDNA came from about 0.51 to 1 ug RNA primed by random hexamers. The immunoSEQ assay covered 54 Vbeta and 13 Jbeta segments for CDR3. TCRdb processed the immunoSEQ multiplex PCR reads anew with MiXCR; each CDR3 protein has one entry. The table has around 160,000 distinct CDR3 sequences, approximately 92% seen once. This clonotype was obtained from a human donor in good health. V is TRBV18 and J is TRBJ2-5; D not resolved. The sequencing sample was made of CD4+ T cells from PBMCs. In nucleotides, the CDR3 is TGTGCCAGCTCACGGGCACCGCAAGAGACCCAGTACTTC. Translation gives CASSRAPQETQYF.